The sequence of this T cell receptor (beta chain) was determined in a study of T-cell reconstitution after alpha-beta-depleted transplantation in children. Study-level points and caveats: It was newly produced T cells that mostly accounted for T-cell counts and diversity one year after transplant. Some patients' high day-60 TCRbeta diversity was traced to surviving recipient T cells and thymic progenitors.

Concerning this clonotype itself: No antigen is known for it.

V lost 0 bases to trimming and J lost 14 bases, with 22 bases between them. The CDR3 has 15 residues. CDR1 LNHNV and CDR2 YYDKDF come from the germline V gene (reference sequence). Unique molecular identifiers featured in how the TCRbeta library was prepared. TCRdb redid the calling of the PCR reads with MiXCR, one entry per CDR3 protein. The sample consists of fewer than 550,000 distinct CDR3 sequences, 15% to 20% of them appearing once. The source is a boy younger than two who had a stem cell transplant for Wiskott-Aldrich syndrome, so the T cells may come from the graft donor. This material consisted of PBMCs, mostly from graft donor cells, taken 360 days after TCRalphabeta/CD19-depleted stem cell transplant. The V and J genes are TRBV15 and TRBJ1-2, with D hard to call. The CDR3 region has the DNA TGTGCCACCAGCAGAGATGTCATGAGTAACCGCGCTCTGACCTTC. It is translated as CATSRDVMSNRALTF.